Each of the 16 T cell receptor beta chains below was sequenced from the same sample in a study of blood T cells in healthy people across ages. For the second PCR, which ran for about 7 to 11 cycles, a sample-barcoded 5' primer and a J-beta primer mix were used. TCRdb fed the 5' RACE reads into MiXCR, producing one record per CDR3 protein. This table holds around 870,000 distinct CDR3 sequences, 29% found once. Sequenced material: blood. These TCRs come from a woman at least 80 years old in good health.

To note about this clonotype: This could be a read error, since a much larger clone is one nucleotide away. The chain carries TRBV12-3 or TRBV12-4 and TRBJ2-1; D may be TRBD1 (6 bases). The CDR3 covers 18 residues. Trimming stripped 6 bases from V and 6 bases from J, with 27 bases between. The CDR3 nucleotides are TGTGCCAGCAGCTCCAAAGTAGACTCACAGGGTTCACGCAATGAGCAGTTCTTC. Its translation is CASSSKVDSQGSRNEQFF.

This clonotype was seen a few times. The V and J genes are TRBV6-2 or TRBV6-3 and TRBJ2-5, with a possible D match to TRBD2 (6 bases). Looked up from germline, CDR1 is MNHEY and CDR2 is SVGEGT. There are 14 residues in the CDR3. Trimming removed 4 bases at V and 11 bases at J, with 20 bases between. CDR3 in DNA: TGTGCCAGCAGTTCCCAATCCCATCTACGGGAGCAGTACTTC. It encodes CASSSQSHLREQYF.

This clonotype was seen at least ten times. The chain carries TRBV20-1 and TRBJ2-3; D unclear. CDR3 length equals 16 residues. The V gene lost 3 bases and the J gene lost 0 bases, with 16 bases spanning the gap. Germline CDR1 is DFQATT and CDR2 is SNEGSKA (reference sequence). For the CDR3, the DNA is TGCAGTGCTAGGGGCCTGCTTCCTTCTAGCACAGATACGCAGTATTTT. The encoded protein is CSARGLLPSSTDTQYF.

The chain joins TRBV29-1 to TRBJ2-1, with 10 bases fitting TRBD2. The CDR3 has 14 amino acids. Germline V gives CDR1 SQVTM, CDR2 ANQGSEA. V gave up 4 bases and J gave up 12 bases; unmatched junction bases: 12. The CDR3 DNA sequence: TGCAGCGTTGTTTTCCTAGCGGGAGTTCGGGGGCAGTTCTTC. The encoded protein is CSVVFLAGVRGQFF.

Note on this clonotype: A much larger clone differs by one base, so this may be a read error. The chain combines TRBV15 with TRBJ2-4; D is undetermined. Trimming shortened V by 0 bases and J by 13 bases, and 16 bases separated the two germline ends. From germline, CDR1 is LNHNV and CDR2 YYDKDF (reference sequence). The CDR3 has 14 residues. CDR3 bases: TGTGCCACCAGCAGAGATAAGGCTTACAATGAGCAGTACTTC. This encodes CATSRDKAYNEQYF.

This clonotype was observed at least ten times. The J gene is TRBJ2-1, the V gene TRBV3-1; D might be TRBD1 or TRBD2, each matching 5 bases. The germline V and J ends were trimmed by 3 bases and 5 bases, with 26 bases remaining between them. The CDR3 covers 19 residues. Germline values: CDR1 LGHDT, CDR2 YNNKEL (reference sequence). CDR3 in DNA: TGTGCCAGCAGCCAGGGCCAGGGAAACAACTTTTTCGGGGACAATGAGCAGTTCTTC. It codes for CASSQGQGNNFFGDNEQFF.

This clonotype was detected ten times or more. The rearrangement uses TRBV18 and TRBJ2-7; TRBD1 is a possible D gene (6 bases). The germline gives CDR1 KGHSH, CDR2 LQKENI. Trimming took off 4 bases at V and 0 bases at J, with 16 bases between the two ends. This CDR3 is built from 16 residues. In nucleotides, the CDR3 is TGTGCCAGCTCACATAACCGGGACAAGGTCTCCTACGAGCAGTACTTC. As protein: CASSHNRDKVSYEQYF.

Regarding this clonotype: Mismatch with germline at one junction end may stem from a read error. The chain recombines TRBV20-1 with TRBJ2-2; 9 bases match TRBD1. CDR3 size: 15 residues. Germline V lookup: CDR1 DFQATT, CDR2 SNEGSKA (reference sequence). Here the CDR3 DNA reads TGCGGTGCTAGTGGACAGGGGCCTTACACCGGGGAGCTGTTTTTT. Its translation: CGASGQGPYTGELFF.

The table lists this clonotype with a few counts. The CDR3 spells CASSLGGSRAAREKLFF. For the CDR3, the DNA is TGCGCCAGCAGCTTGGGGGGGTCCAGGGCGGCGCGTGAAAAACTGTTTTTT. This chain links TRBV5-1 with TRBJ1-4; a weak D match, TRBD1 (5 bases). CDR3 length equals 17 residues. Germline loops: CDR1 SGHRS, CDR2 YFSETQ. The germline V and J ends were trimmed by 0 bases and 7 bases, with 19 bases remaining between them.

This clonotype was found many times. The V gene is TRBV7-2, the J gene TRBJ2-4, with D possibly matching TRBD1 (5 bases). Looked up from germline, CDR1 is SGHTA and CDR2 is FQGNSA. CDR3 length equals 13 residues. Trimming left V 2 bases short and J 8 bases short, with 10 bases between. CDR3 sequence reads: CASSLQGAHIQYF. DNA for the CDR3: TGTGCCAGCAGCTTACAAGGGGCCCACATTCAGTACTTC. Filled out from reference TRBV7-2 and TRBJ2-4, the complete variable domain reads GAGVSQSPSNKVTEKGKDVELRCDPISGHTALYWYRQSLGQGLEFLIYFQGNSAPDKSGLPSDRFSAERTGGSVSTLTIQRTQQEDSAVYLCASSLQGAHIQYFGAGTRLSVL.

This sequence joins TRBV2 and TRBJ1-4; D is possibly TRBD1 (5 bases). Per germline, CDR1 SNHLY and CDR2 FYNNEI. The CDR3 length is 11 residues. V lost 6 bases to trimming and J lost 10 bases, with 9 bases between them. CDR3 in amino acids: CASRDGGKLFF. CDR3 in DNA: TGTGCCAGCAGGGACGGGGGAAAACTGTTTTTT.

The rearrangement uses TRBV7-9 and TRBJ2-6; 7 bases map to TRBD1. V lost 5 bases, J lost 0 bases, and 7 bases stayed unmatched. CDR1 SEHNR and CDR2 FQNEAQ come from the germline V gene (reference sequence). The CDR3 has 17 residues. CDR3 in amino acids: CASSVGQLSSGANVLTF. CDR3 bases: TGTGCCAGCAGCGTGGGACAGCTAAGCTCTGGGGCCAACGTCCTGACTTTC.

This clonotype was detected only a few times. V usage is TRBV18 and J usage is TRBJ1-1; a possible D gene is TRBD1 (5 bases). In germline, CDR1 is KGHSH, CDR2 LQKENI. Trimming stripped 2 bases from V and 2 bases from J, with 12 bases between. The CDR3 sequence is 15 residues long. CDR3 sequence: CASSPSQGANTEAFF. The CDR3 DNA follows: TGTGCCAGCTCACCAAGCCAGGGCGCCAACACTGAAGCTTTCTTT.

This clonotype was seen once. A read error is likely, as this CDR3 ends without the conserved phenylalanine or tryptophan. The chain links TRBV3-1 to TRBJ2-3; 7 positions agree with TRBD2. This CDR3 is 15 amino acids long. The germline V gene encodes CDR1 LGHDT and CDR2 YNNKEL (reference sequence). This chain's CDR3 is CASSEGRGSTDAQYY. Here the CDR3 DNA reads TGTGCCAGCAGTGAAGGGCGGGGGAGCACAGATGCGCAGTATTAT.

This clonotype came up a few times. This chain links TRBV12-3 or TRBV12-4 with TRBJ1-4; 7 bases map to TRBD1. Trimming took 6 bases from V and 7 from J; bases not matched to a gene: 11. The CDR3 is made up of 15 amino acids. CDR3 DNA sequence: TGTGCCAGCAGACACTCAGGGGGACGGGGTGAAAAACTGTTTTTT. Its translation is CASRHSGGRGEKLFF.

The rearrangement joins TRBV2 to TRBJ1-1, with TRBD1 identical over 8 bases. Unmatched junction bases numbered 11, after V lost 7 bases and J lost 4 bases. The germline gives CDR1 SNHLY, CDR2 FYNNEI. The CDR3 covers 15 residues. The CDR3 region has the DNA TGTGCCAGCACCGCTCAGGGGGCGCGAGGCACTGAAGCTTTCTTT. This codes for CASTAQGARGTEAFF.